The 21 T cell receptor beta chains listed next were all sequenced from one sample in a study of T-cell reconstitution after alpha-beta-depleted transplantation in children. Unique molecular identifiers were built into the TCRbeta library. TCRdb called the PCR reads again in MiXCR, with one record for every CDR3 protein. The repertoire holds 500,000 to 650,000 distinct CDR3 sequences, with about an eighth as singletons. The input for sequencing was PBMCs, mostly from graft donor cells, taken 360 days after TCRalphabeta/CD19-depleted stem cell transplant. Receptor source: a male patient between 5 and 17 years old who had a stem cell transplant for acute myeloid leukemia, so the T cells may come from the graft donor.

DNA for the CDR3: TGTGCCAGCAGCTTAGTAAGGACAGCTACCCACGAGCAGTACTTC. This translates into CASSLVRTATHEQYF. This rearrangement joins TRBV7-9 to TRBJ2-7, with D possibly being TRBD1 (6 bases). Germline lookup yields CDR1 SEHNR and CDR2 FQNEAQ (reference sequence). The germline V and J ends were trimmed by 1 base and 5 bases, with 15 bases remaining between them. The CDR3 is 15 residues long.

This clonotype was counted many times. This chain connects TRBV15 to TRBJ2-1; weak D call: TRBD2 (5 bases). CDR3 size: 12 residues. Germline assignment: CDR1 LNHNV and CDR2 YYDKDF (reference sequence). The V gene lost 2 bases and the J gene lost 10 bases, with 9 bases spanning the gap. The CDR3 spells CATSRKRFEQFF. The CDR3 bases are TGTGCCACCAGCAGAAAGCGGTTCGAGCAGTTCTTC.

The CDR3 loop reads CASRPLRELSTDTQYF. CDR3 coding DNA: TGTGCCAGCAGGCCCCTAAGGGAACTTAGCACAGATACGCAGTATTTT. The chain links TRBV27 to TRBJ2-3, with no clear D. The V gene lost 6 bases and the J gene lost 0 bases, with 16 bases spanning the gap. The length of the CDR3 is 16 residues. CDR1 and CDR2 from the germline V gene are MNHEY and SMNVEV (reference sequence).

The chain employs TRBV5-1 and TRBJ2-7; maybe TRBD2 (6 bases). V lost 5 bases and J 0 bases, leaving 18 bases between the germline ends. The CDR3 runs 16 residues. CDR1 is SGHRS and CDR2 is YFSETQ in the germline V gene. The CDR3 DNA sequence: TGCGCCAGCAGGACGGGGGAGTTTCTAACCTCCTACGAGCAGTACTTC. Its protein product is CASRTGEFLTSYEQYF.

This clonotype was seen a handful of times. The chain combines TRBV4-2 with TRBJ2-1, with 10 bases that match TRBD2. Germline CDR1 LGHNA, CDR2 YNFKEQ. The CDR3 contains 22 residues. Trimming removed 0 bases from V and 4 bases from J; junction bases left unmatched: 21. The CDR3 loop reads CASSQDNPRQDGGLALYNEQFF. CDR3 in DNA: TGTGCCAGCAGCCAAGATAACCCCCGACAAGATGGGGGACTAGCGCTTTACAATGAGCAGTTCTTC.

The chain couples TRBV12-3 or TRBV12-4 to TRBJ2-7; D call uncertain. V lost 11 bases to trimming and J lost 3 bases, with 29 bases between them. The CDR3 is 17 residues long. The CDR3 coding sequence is TGTGCCTTCTGTTTACGCTTGTCGGAGACCAATCTCTACGAGCAGTACTTC. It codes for CAFCLRLSETNLYEQYF.

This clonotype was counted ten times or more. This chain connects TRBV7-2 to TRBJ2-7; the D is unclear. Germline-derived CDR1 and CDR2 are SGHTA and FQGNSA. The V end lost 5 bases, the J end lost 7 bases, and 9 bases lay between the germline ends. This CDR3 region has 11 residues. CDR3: CASSMSREQYF. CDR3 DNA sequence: TGTGCCAGCAGCATGAGTCGGGAGCAGTACTTC. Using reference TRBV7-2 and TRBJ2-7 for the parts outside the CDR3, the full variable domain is GAGVSQSPSNKVTEKGKDVELRCDPISGHTALYWYRQSLGQGLEFLIYFQGNSAPDKSGLPSDRFSAERTGGSVSTLTIQRTQQEDSAVYLCASSMSREQYFGPGTRLTVT.

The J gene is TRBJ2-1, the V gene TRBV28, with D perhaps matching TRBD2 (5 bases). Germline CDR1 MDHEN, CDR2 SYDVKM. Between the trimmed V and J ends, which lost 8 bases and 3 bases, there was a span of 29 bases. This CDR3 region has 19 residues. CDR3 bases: TGTGCCAGCGTTAGGACCGGAGGTACCGAGTGTAGGGTCTACAATGAGCAGTTCTTC. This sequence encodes CASVRTGGTECRVYNEQFF.

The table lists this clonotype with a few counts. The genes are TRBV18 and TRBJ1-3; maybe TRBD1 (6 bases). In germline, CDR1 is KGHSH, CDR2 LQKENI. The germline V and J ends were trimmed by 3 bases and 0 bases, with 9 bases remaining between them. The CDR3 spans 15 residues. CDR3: CASSPRTASGNTIYF. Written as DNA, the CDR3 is TGTGCCAGCTCACCTAGGACAGCCTCTGGAAACACCATATATTTT.

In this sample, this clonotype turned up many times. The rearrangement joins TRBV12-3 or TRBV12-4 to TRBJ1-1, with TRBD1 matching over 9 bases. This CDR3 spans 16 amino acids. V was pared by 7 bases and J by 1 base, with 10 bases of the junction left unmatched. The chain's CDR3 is CASIITGGERNTEAFF. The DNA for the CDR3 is TGTGCCAGCATAATTACAGGGGGCGAGAGGAACACTGAAGCTTTCTTT.

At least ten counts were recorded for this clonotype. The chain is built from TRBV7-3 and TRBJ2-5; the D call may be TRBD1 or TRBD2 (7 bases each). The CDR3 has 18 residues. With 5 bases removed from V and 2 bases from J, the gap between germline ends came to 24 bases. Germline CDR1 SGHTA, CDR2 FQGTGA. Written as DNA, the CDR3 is TGTGCCAGCAGCCCCCACCGACAGGGAGGGGAGATACAAGAGACCCAGTACTTC. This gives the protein CASSPHRQGGEIQETQYF.

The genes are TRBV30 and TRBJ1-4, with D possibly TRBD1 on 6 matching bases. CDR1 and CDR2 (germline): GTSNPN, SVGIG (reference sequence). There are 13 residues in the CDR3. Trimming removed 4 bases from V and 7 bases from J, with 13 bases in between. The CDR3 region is CAWKKGDGEKLFF. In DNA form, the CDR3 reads TGTGCCTGGAAAAAGGGGGACGGTGAAAAACTGTTTTTT.

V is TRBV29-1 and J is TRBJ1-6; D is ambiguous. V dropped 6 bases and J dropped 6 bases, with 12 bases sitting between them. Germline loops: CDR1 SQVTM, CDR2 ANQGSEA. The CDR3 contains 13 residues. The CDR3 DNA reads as TGCAGCGTCACGTTCTCTCTTAATTCACCCCTCCACTTT. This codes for CSVTFSLNSPLHF.

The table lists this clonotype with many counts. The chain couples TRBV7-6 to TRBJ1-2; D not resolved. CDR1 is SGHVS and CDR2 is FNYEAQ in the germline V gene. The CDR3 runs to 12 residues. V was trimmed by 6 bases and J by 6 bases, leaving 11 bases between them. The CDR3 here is CASRRRVHGYTF. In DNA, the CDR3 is TGTGCCAGCAGAAGGAGGGTACATGGCTACACCTTC. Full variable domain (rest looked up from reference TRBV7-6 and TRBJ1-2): GAGVSQSPRYKVTKRGQDVALRCDPISGHVSLYWYRQALGQGPEFLTYFNYEAQQDKSGLPNDRFSAERPEGSISTLTIQRTEQRDSAMYRCASRRRVHGYTFGSGTRLTVV.

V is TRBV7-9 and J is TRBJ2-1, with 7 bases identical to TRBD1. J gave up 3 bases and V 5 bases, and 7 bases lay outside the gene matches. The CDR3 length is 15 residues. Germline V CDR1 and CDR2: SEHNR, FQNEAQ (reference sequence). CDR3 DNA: TGTGCCAGCAGCATCACCGGGACAGTCTACAATGAGCAGTTCTTC. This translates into CASSITGTVYNEQFF.

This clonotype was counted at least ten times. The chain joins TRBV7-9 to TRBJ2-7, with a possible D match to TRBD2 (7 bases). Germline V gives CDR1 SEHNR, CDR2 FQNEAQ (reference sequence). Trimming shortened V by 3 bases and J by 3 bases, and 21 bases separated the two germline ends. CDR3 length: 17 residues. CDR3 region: CASSFRGGGRVDYEQYF. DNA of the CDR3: TGTGCCAGCAGCTTTCGCGGGGGCGGGAGAGTTGACTACGAGCAGTACTTC.

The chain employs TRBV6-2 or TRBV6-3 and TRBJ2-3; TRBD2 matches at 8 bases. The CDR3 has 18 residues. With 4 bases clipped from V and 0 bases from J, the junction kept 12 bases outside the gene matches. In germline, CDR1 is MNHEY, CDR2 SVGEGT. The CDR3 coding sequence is TGTGCCAGCAGTTCCTACTTCATAGCGGGGCTTAGCACAGATACGCAGTATTTT. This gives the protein CASSSYFIAGLSTDTQYF.

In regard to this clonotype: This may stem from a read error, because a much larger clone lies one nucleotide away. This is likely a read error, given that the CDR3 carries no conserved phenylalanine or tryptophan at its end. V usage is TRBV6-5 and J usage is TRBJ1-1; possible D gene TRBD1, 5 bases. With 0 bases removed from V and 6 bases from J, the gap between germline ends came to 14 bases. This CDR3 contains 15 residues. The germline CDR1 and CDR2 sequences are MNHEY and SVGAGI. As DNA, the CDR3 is TGTGCCAGCAGTTACTCGGGCAGGTTAGGGGCTGAAGCTTTCTGT. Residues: CASSYSGRLGAEAFC.

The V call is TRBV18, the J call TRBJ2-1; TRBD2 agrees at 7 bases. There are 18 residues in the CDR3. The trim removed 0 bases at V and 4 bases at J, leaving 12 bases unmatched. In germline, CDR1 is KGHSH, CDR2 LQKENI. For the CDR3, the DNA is TGTGCCAGCTCACCACCAGGACCCGTAGCGGGTGGTTACAATGAGCAGTTCTTC. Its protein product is CASSPPGPVAGGYNEQFF.

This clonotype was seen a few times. The CDR3, as DNA: TGTGCCAGCAGGGAGGACAGGAACACTGAAGCTTTCTTT. Its translation is CASREDRNTEAFF. The V gene is TRBV6-2 or TRBV6-3, the J gene TRBJ1-1; D perhaps matches TRBD1 (6 bases). Germline CDR1 and CDR2: MNHEY and SVGEGT. V lost 6 bases to trimming and J lost 1 base, with 9 bases between them. This CDR3 is built from 13 residues.

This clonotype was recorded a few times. CDR3 nucleotide sequence: TGCGCCAGCAGCCAAGGGGACAGGAGACAAGAGACCCAGTACTTC. Protein product: CASSQGDRRQETQYF. The rearrangement uses TRBV4-3 and TRBJ2-5; 8 bases are shared with TRBD1. Germline V gives CDR1 LGHNA, CDR2 YSLEER. The CDR3 length is 15 residues. J gave up 2 bases and V 1 base, and 3 bases lay outside the gene matches.